Listed below are T cell receptor beta chains from one sample, sequenced in a study of T cell changes during pregnancy in multiple sclerosis. Only in-frame clones appear in the TCRdb table, and some are missing; sequencing was by immunoSEQ multiplex PCR. The sample consists of approximately 24,000 clones, about nine tenths of them appearing once. Sequenced here: CD8+ T cells from peripheral blood mononuclear cells, sampled in the first trimester of pregnancy. The receptors derive from a female donor in good health, enrolled as a control in a pregnancy study. Both conserved end residues are part of each CDR3. The D gene is left open where the match is weak. Only some rows state a clone size, as once, few, many or a class for expanded clones.

V gene	D gene	J gene	clone size	CDR3 protein	CDR3 DNA
TRBV14	-	TRBJ2-1	-	CAIGPYNEQFF	TGTGCCATTGGCCCCTACAATGAGCAGTTCTTC
TRBV27	-	TRBJ2-3	-	CASSLGFGDTQYF	TGTGCCAGCAGTTTAGGTTTCGGAGATACGCAGTATTTT
TRBV7-2	-	TRBJ2-1	-	CASSFELRPNDEQFF	TGTGCCAGCAGCTTCGAGCTCCGCCCCAATGATGAGCAGTTCTTC
TRBV27	TRBD1	TRBJ2-3	many	CASSDRVAYTQYF	TGTGCCAGCAGTGACAGGGTCGCTTATACGCAGTATTTT
TRBV7-9	TRBD1	TRBJ1-5	once	CASSLGGTGVGNQPQHF	TGTGCCAGCAGCTTAGGAGGAACAGGGGTGGGAAATCAGCCCCAGCATTTT
TRBV7-9	-	TRBJ1-2	-	CASGAGDYGYTF	TGTGCCAGCGGGGCAGGGGACTATGGCTACACCTTC
TRBV27	-	TRBJ1-1	few	CASSPVSMNTEAFF	TGTGCCAGCAGCCCCGTAAGCATGAACACTGAAGCTTTCTTT
TRBV4-3	TRBD2	TRBJ2-1	once	CASSQDRASGGYNEQFF	TGCGCCAGCAGCCAAGATCGGGCTAGCGGGGGCTACAATGAGCAGTTCTTC
TRBV7-9	-	TRBJ1-4	-	CASSISGTYEGKLFF	TGTGCCAGCAGCATCTCAGGGACTTACGAGGGAAAACTGTTTTTT
TRBV4-1	TRBD1	TRBJ1-6	-	CASSQGPDRGLISPLHF	TGCGCCAGCAGCCAAGGCCCGGACAGGGGCCTAATTTCACCCCTCCACTTT
TRBV27	-	TRBJ2-1	-	CASSYRDNEQFF	TGTGCCAGCAGCTACAGAGACAATGAGCAGTTCTTC
TRBV5-6	-	TRBJ1-5	once	CASSFLRPQHF	TGTGCCAGCAGCTTTCTACGACCCCAGCATTTT
TRBV5-4	-	TRBJ1-2	-	CASSLAGNTNYGYTF	TGTGCCAGCAGCTTGGCAGGGAATACCAACTATGGCTACACCTTC
TRBV15	TRBD1	TRBJ1-2	-	CATSREGQGGYGYTF	TGTGCCACCAGCAGAGAAGGACAGGGGGGCTATGGCTACACCTTC
TRBV7-9	TRBD2	TRBJ2-7	once	CASSSGTSSREQYF	TGTGCCAGCAGCTCCGGGACTAGCTCCCGCGAGCAGTACTTC
TRBV2	TRBD1	TRBJ1-5	-	CASGTPGGWDQPQHF	TGTGCCAGCGGGACCCCAGGGGGCTGGGATCAGCCCCAGCATTTT
TRBV9	-	TRBJ2-3	-	CARGDILDTDTQYF	TGTGCCAGAGGGGACATTCTAGACACAGATACGCAGTATTTT
TRBV19	TRBD2	TRBJ2-1	-	CASSTRLAGSYNEQFF	TGTGCCAGTAGTACGAGACTAGCGGGTTCCTACAATGAGCAGTTCTTC
TRBV12-1	-	TRBJ1-1	-	CASSPVFLRGDNTEAFF	TGTGCCAGCAGCCCCGTATTCCTCAGGGGCGACAACACTGAAGCTTTCTTT
TRBV6-6	-	TRBJ1-1	-	CASSYGAEGSEAFF	TGTGCCAGCAGTTACGGGGCGGAGGGATCTGAAGCTTTCTTT
TRBV9	TRBD1	TRBJ2-7	-	CASSVAGTGTYEQYF	TGTGCCAGCAGCGTAGCAGGGACAGGGACCTACGAGCAGTACTTC
TRBV4-3	-	TRBJ2-5	-	CASSQDRQPAETQYF	TGCGCCAGCAGCCAAGATCGACAGCCAGCGGAGACCCAGTACTTC
TRBV7-8	TRBD2	TRBJ2-5	once	CASSYSGGARETQYF	TGTGCCAGCAGCTACAGCGGGGGGGCAAGAGAGACCCAGTACTTC
TRBV4-1	-	TRBJ1-1	few	CASSQGENTEAFF	TGCGCCAGCAGCCAAGGAGAGAACACTGAAGCTTTCTTT
TRBV5-1	-	TRBJ1-1	once	CASSWAGTEAFF	TGCGCCAGCAGCTGGGCGGGTACAGAAGCTTTCTTT
TRBV6-5	-	TRBJ1-1	-	CASSGGGGTEAFF	TGTGCCAGCAGTGGTGGGGGGGGCACTGAAGCTTTCTTT
TRBV11-1	-	TRBJ2-5	few	CASSPGPPVIQETQYF	TGTGCCAGCAGCCCTGGGCCTCCGGTTATACAAGAGACCCAGTACTTC
TRBV5-4	TRBD2	TRBJ2-3	-	CASSLGSGGFDTQYF	TGTGCCAGCAGCTTGGGTAGCGGGGGGTTTGATACGCAGTATTTT
TRBV6-1	-	TRBJ2-7	-	CASSDALGGSYEQYF	TGTGCCAGCAGTGATGCCCTGGGGGGTTCCTACGAGCAGTACTTC
TRBV28	TRBD1	TRBJ2-5	-	CASSPQGTEETQYF	TGTGCCAGCAGTCCGCAAGGGACAGAAGAGACCCAGTACTTC
TRBV11-2	TRBD2	TRBJ2-1	-	CASSRTSGRYNEQFF	TGTGCCAGCAGCCGGACTAGCGGCCGCTACAATGAGCAGTTCTTC
TRBV28	TRBD2	TRBJ2-7	-	CASSLHLGGFPYEQYF	TGTGCCAGCAGTTTACATTTGGGGGGGTTTCCCTACGAGCAGTACTTC
TRBV7-2	-	TRBJ1-5	-	CASSLGLNNQPQHF	TGTGCCAGCAGCTTAGGACTGAACAATCAGCCCCAGCATTTT
TRBV9	-	TRBJ1-2	few	CASSIQENYGYTF	TGTGCCAGCAGCATACAGGAGAACTATGGCTACACCTTC
TRBV19	TRBD2	TRBJ2-7	-	CASSGLASEQYF	TGTGCCAGTTCGGGACTAGCATCCGAGCAGTACTTC
TRBV27	TRBD2	TRBJ2-1	-	CASSPSGGPRDEQFF	TGTGCCAGCAGTCCTAGCGGGGGCCCTAGGGATGAGCAGTTCTTC
TRBV7-2	TRBD1	TRBJ1-5	few	CASSQGGAGNQPQHF	TGTGCCAGCAGTCAGGGGGGCGCGGGCAATCAGCCCCAGCATTTT
TRBV5-6	TRBD2	TRBJ2-7	-	CASSLSGGRRLEQYF	TGTGCCAGCAGCTTGTCGGGGGGGCGCCGTCTCGAGCAGTACTTC
TRBV28	TRBD1	TRBJ1-5	-	CASSPRGSQPQHF	TGTGCCAGCAGCCCCAGGGGGAGTCAGCCCCAGCATTTT
TRBV7-8	-	TRBJ1-1	-	CASITRDLGTEAFF	TGTGCCAGTATCACCCGGGATCTTGGGACTGAAGCTTTCTTT
TRBV9	-	TRBJ1-5	once	CASSVDGNQPQHF	TGTGCCAGCAGCGTAGACGGGAATCAGCCCCAGCATTTT
TRBV7-8	-	TRBJ1-1	-	CASSLVEGPNTEAFF	TGTGCCAGCAGCTTAGTGGAGGGCCCGAACACTGAAGCTTTCTTT
TRBV7-9	-	TRBJ2-3	once	CASMGQRAGTDTQYF	TGTGCCAGCATGGGCCAGCGAGCGGGCACAGATACGCAGTATTTT
TRBV7-9	-	TRBJ1-1	few	CASSAGTEAFF	TGTGCCAGCAGCGCCGGGACTGAAGCTTTCTTT
TRBV27	-	TRBJ2-1	-	CASKGGGYNEQFF	TGTGCCAGCAAGGGGGGGGGTTACAATGAGCAGTTCTTC
TRBV2	-	TRBJ1-4	-	CASVGHEKLFF	TGTGCCAGCGTGGGGCACGAAAAACTGTTTTTT